A single sample is the source of the 32 T cell receptor beta chains below, sequenced in a study of blood T cell repertoires in COVID-19. The table came from immunoSEQ multiplex PCR; TCRdb's copy has only in-frame clones and leaves some out. Counted here are 90,000 to 100,000 clones, around nine tenths occurring once; the ten biggest clones make up 18%. Sequencing was done on a sample of peripheral blood. These receptors originate from a woman aged 60-75 years with COVID-19, enrolled during active disease.

V and J are TRBV20-1 and TRBJ1-2; D gene unclear. The CDR3 extends over 11 amino acids. V was clipped by 0 bases and J by 9 bases, with 8 bases between them. In germline, CDR1 is DFQATT, CDR2 SNEGSKA (reference sequence). For the CDR3, the DNA is TGCAGTGCTAGAGATCGGGAGAGCTACACCTTC. Its protein is CSARDRESYTF.

J is TRBJ1-4 and V is TRBV12-3 or TRBV12-4; D not resolved. V was pared by 2 bases and J by 8 bases, with 9 bases between. This CDR3 spans 13 amino acids. The CDR3 DNA is TGTGCCAGCAGTTTATCGGGATGGGAAAAACTGTTTTTT. It encodes CASSLSGWEKLFF.

In this sample, this clone turned up a few times. V and J are TRBV2 and TRBJ1-1, with 8 bases fitting TRBD1. The CDR3 totals 15 residues. Germline V lookup: CDR1 SNHLY, CDR2 FYNNEI. V lost 5 bases to trimming and J lost 1 base; unmatched junction nucleotides: 6. The CDR3 loop reads CASSPRGTGNTEAFF. The DNA of the CDR3 is TGTGCCAGCAGTCCTCGTGGGACAGGGAACACTGAAGCTTTCTTT.

This sequence joins TRBV28 and TRBJ1-1, with TRBD1 matching 9 bases. V dropped 6 bases and J dropped 3; count of bases not matched to a gene: 8. The CDR3 totals 15 residues. Germline-derived CDR1 and CDR2 are MDHEN and SYDVKM. The CDR3 reads CASSRIGTGYTEAFF. The CDR3 region has the DNA TGTGCCAGCAGCCGTATAGGGACAGGGTACACTGAAGCTTTCTTT.

This rearrangement joins TRBV30 to TRBJ1-1, with D maybe TRBD1 (5 bases). The germline V and J ends were trimmed by 0 bases and 7 bases, with 12 bases remaining between them. Germline CDR1 GTSNPN, CDR2 SVGIG (reference sequence). The CDR3 extends over 13 amino acids. CDR3 protein: CAWSVRGGYEAFF. The CDR3 nucleotides are TGTGCCTGGAGTGTACGCGGGGGGTATGAAGCTTTCTTT.

For the CDR3, the DNA is TGCGCCAGCAGCCAAGCACCATCGGGACAGCCAAACACCGGGGAGCTGTTTTTT. Protein: CASSQAPSGQPNTGELFF. This chain connects TRBV4-3 to TRBJ2-2, with 7 positions matching TRBD1. This CDR3 is 18 amino acids long. Germline CDR1 and CDR2: LGHNA and YSLEER. J lost 2 bases, V lost 1 base, and 10 bases had no gene match.

The rearrangement joins TRBV28 to TRBJ2-7; TRBD2 aligns across 13 bases. Per the germline V gene, CDR1 is MDHEN and CDR2 is SYDVKM. Trimming removed 2 bases from V and 5 bases from J; junction bases left unmatched: 3. The CDR3 length is 15 residues. CDR3 amino acids: CASSLPGLAGDEQYF. In DNA, the CDR3 is TGTGCCAGCAGTTTACCAGGACTAGCGGGGGACGAGCAGTACTTC.

In the case of this clone: This specimen includes other DNA sequences encoding the same CDR3. The chain couples TRBV28 to TRBJ1-2; TRBD1 matches 9 bases. The length of the CDR3 is 14 residues. V was clipped by 6 bases and J by 5 bases; unmatched bases: 7. The germline CDR1 and CDR2 sequences are MDHEN and SYDVKM. The CDR3 is CASSPTGGGYGYTF. CDR3 nucleotides: TGTGCCAGCAGCCCCACAGGGGGCGGGTATGGCTACACCTTC.

A word on this clone: The sample carries other DNA sequences with the same CDR3. The genes are TRBV4-3 and TRBJ1-6; a possible D gene is TRBD1 (5 bases). The germline gives CDR1 LGHNA, CDR2 YSLEER. There are 17 residues in the CDR3. V was cut by 3 bases and J by 1 base, with 13 bases left in between. CDR3 bases: TGCGCCAGCAGCCAGGGGCAGGGTGGGTCCTATAATTCACCCCTCCACTTT. This gives the protein CASSQGQGGSYNSPLHF.

The V and J genes are TRBV5-1 and TRBJ2-3; perhaps TRBD1 as D (5 bases). V lost 4 bases and J lost 2, with 11 bases in between. Germline loops: CDR1 SGHRS, CDR2 YFSETQ. CDR3 size: 14 residues. This CDR3 is CASSPDTSTDTQYF. CDR3 nucleotides: TGCGCCAGCAGCCCGGACACCTCCACAGATACGCAGTATTTT. Drawing the rest from reference TRBV5-1 and TRBJ2-3, the complete variable domain is KAGVTQTPRYLIKTRGQQVTLSCSPISGHRSVSWYQQTPGQGLQFLFEYFSETQRNKGNFPGRFSGRQFSNSRSEMNVSTLELGDSALYLCASSPDTSTDTQYFGPGTRLTVL.

The chain uses TRBV11-2 and TRBJ2-7; unclear D gene. Germline V gene sequence: CDR1 SGHAT, CDR2 FQNNGV. CDR3 size: 14 residues. Between the trimmed V and J ends, which lost 5 bases and 6 bases, there was a span of 17 bases. The CDR3 bases are TGTGCCAGCAGCCCCCAAGACTCCACGGTCGAGCAGTACTTC. Translation gives CASSPQDSTVEQYF. Full variable domain (remainder filled in from reference TRBV11-2 and TRBJ2-7): EAGVAQSPRYKIIEKRQSVAFWCNPISGHATLYWYQQILGQGPKLLIQFQNNGVVDDSQLPKDRFSAERLKGVDSTLKIQPAKLEDSAVYLCASSPQDSTVEQYFGPGTRLTVT.

The gene calls are TRBV18 and TRBJ1-2, with D possibly being TRBD1 (6 bases). CDR1 is KGHSH and CDR2 is LQKENI in the germline V gene. This CDR3 is 16 amino acids long. The V gene lost 3 bases and the J gene lost 2 bases, with 16 bases spanning the gap. The CDR3 sequence is CASSPLNGQNNYGYTF. In nucleotides, the CDR3 is TGTGCCAGCTCACCCCTTAACGGACAGAACAACTATGGCTACACCTTC. Variable domain in full (rest from reference TRBV18 and TRBJ1-2): NAGVMQNPRHLVRRRGQEARLRCSPMKGHSHVYWYRQLPEEGLKFMVYLQKENIIDESGMPKERFSAEFPKEGPSILRIQQVVRGDSAAYFCASSPLNGQNNYGYTFGSGTRLTVV.

The chain is built from TRBV6-5 and TRBJ2-7, with a possible D match to TRBD1 (7 bases). Germline V gene lookup returns CDR1 MNHEY and CDR2 SVGAGI. This CDR3 has 14 amino acids. Between the trimmed V and J ends, which lost 5 bases and 1 base, there was a span of 12 bases. The CDR3 DNA sequence: TGTGCCAGCAGTAGGGGGGACAGATCCTACGAGCAGTACTTC. This translates into CASSRGDRSYEQYF.

The CDR3 is CALTGAVGQKLFF. The CDR3 DNA reads TGTGCCTTAACAGGGGCAGTTGGGCAAAAACTGTTTTTT. The chain is built from TRBV30 and TRBJ1-4; 7 nucleotides line up with TRBD1. With 7 bases clipped from V and 9 bases from J, the junction kept 11 bases outside the gene matches. The CDR3 is 13 residues long. The germline gives CDR1 GTSNPN, CDR2 SVGIG (reference sequence).

In DNA, the CDR3 is TGTGCCGGAGGGACAGATAATTCACCCCTCCACTTT. Protein sequence: CAGGTDNSPLHF. J is TRBJ1-6 and V is TRBV2, with 7 bases that match TRBD1. The germline V gene encodes CDR1 SNHLY and CDR2 FYNNEI. Trimming cost V 11 bases and J 5 bases; bases outside gene matches: 3. This CDR3 is built from 12 residues.

The chain carries TRBV4-1 and TRBJ2-7, with D possibly matching TRBD2 (5 bases). The CDR3 totals 14 residues. The V and J ends lost 4 bases and 6 bases respectively, with 16 bases between them. Per germline, CDR1 MGHRA and CDR2 YSYEKL. The CDR3 protein is CASSPRELDSEQYF. The CDR3 nucleotides are TGCGCCAGCAGCCCGAGGGAATTAGATAGCGAGCAGTACTTC.

This clone was seen more than once but under ten times. The chain combines TRBV5-5 with TRBJ1-5; D is perhaps TRBD1 (5 bases). The CDR3 loop spans 16 amino acids. Germline lookup yields CDR1 SGHKS and CDR2 YYEKEE (reference sequence). Trimming cost V 0 bases and J 2 bases, with 12 bases left between them. The CDR3 loop is CASSLGAGGGNQPQHF. DNA for the CDR3: TGTGCCAGCAGCTTGGGGGCCGGAGGGGGCAATCAGCCCCAGCATTTT.

The chain couples TRBV6-5 to TRBJ1-2; possible D gene TRBD1, 6 bases. Germline assignment: CDR1 MNHEY and CDR2 SVGAGI. V lost 7 bases, J lost 8 bases, and 14 bases lay in between. This CDR3 comprises 12 residues. Here the CDR3 reads CASTPGDYGYTF. CDR3 nucleotides: TGTGCCAGCACCCCAGGGGATTACGGCTACACCTTC.

This clone occurred once. This sample includes further DNA sequences coding for the same CDR3. The J gene is TRBJ1-5, the V gene TRBV2, with 7 bases lining up with TRBD1. The CDR3 has 14 amino acids. CDR1 and CDR2 from the germline V gene are SNHLY and FYNNEI. Germline trimming cut 5 bases from V and 6 bases from J; bases unmatched to any gene: 7. The CDR3 DNA is TGTGCCAGCAGTTACACAGGGGTGAGTCAGCCCCAGCATTTT. It codes for CASSYTGVSQPQHF.

This sequence joins TRBV19 and TRBJ1-1, with D perhaps TRBD1 (5 bases). This CDR3 is built from 15 residues. Germline V gene lookup returns CDR1 LNHDA and CDR2 SQIVND (reference sequence). V lost 1 base and J 1 base, leaving 10 bases between the germline ends. The CDR3 loop reads CASSIVAQANTEAFF. The CDR3 nucleotides are TGTGCCAGTAGTATAGTAGCACAGGCGAACACTGAAGCTTTCTTT.

V usage is TRBV5-6 and J usage is TRBJ2-5, with a possible D match to TRBD2 (6 bases). The V gene's germline CDR1 is SGHDT and CDR2 YYEEEE. This CDR3 has 15 residues. V gave up 0 bases and J gave up 1 base, with 10 bases separating them. CDR3 loop: CASSLEAGLQETQYF. Here the CDR3 DNA reads TGTGCCAGCAGCTTGGAGGCGGGACTCCAAGAGACCCAGTACTTC.

The count of this clone is one. V usage is TRBV30 and J usage is TRBJ1-5; 7 nucleotides align to TRBD1. The germline V gene has CDR1 GTSNPN and CDR2 SVGIG (reference sequence). CDR3 length: 13 residues. With V trimmed by 0 bases and J by 9 bases, 5 bases remained unmatched. DNA for the CDR3: TGTGCCTGGAGTGTAGCTTCAGGGGGGCCCCAGCATTTT. Translated: CAWSVASGGPQHF.

The chain employs TRBV6-5 and TRBJ1-4; D is perhaps TRBD1 (5 bases). Trimming stripped 0 bases from V and 5 bases from J, with 10 bases between. Germline V gene data show CDR1 as MNHEY and CDR2 as SVGAGI. The CDR3 length is 15 residues. The CDR3 DNA reads as TGTGCCAGCAGTTACTCGACAGCCTCGAATGAAAAACTGTTTTTT. Its protein product is CASSYSTASNEKLFF.

The chain carries TRBV19 and TRBJ1-5, with D possibly matching TRBD1 (6 bases). CDR3 size: 17 residues. In germline, CDR1 is LNHDA, CDR2 SQIVND (reference sequence). Between the trimmed V and J ends, which lost 4 bases and 3 bases, there was a span of 19 bases. The CDR3 region is CASSTGRGAFDNQPQHF. The DNA of the CDR3 is TGTGCCAGTAGTACGGGCAGGGGTGCATTTGACAATCAGCCCCAGCATTTT.

This clone was seen a single time. The V gene is TRBV6-2 or TRBV6-3, the J gene TRBJ2-5; tentatively, D is TRBD1 (6 bases). Germline loops: CDR1 MNHEY, CDR2 SVGEGT. V lost 6 bases and J lost 5, with 10 bases in between. The CDR3 is 12 residues long. CDR3 bases: TGTGCCAGCAGCCGAACAGGGGAGACCCAGTACTTC. Translating gives CASSRTGETQYF.

J is TRBJ2-3 and V is TRBV10-3, with D maybe TRBD1 (5 bases). Deletions cut 6 bases from V and 3 bases from J, with 10 bases between. Germline V gives CDR1 ENHRY, CDR2 SYGVKD. This CDR3 is built from 13 residues. The CDR3 loop reads CAISQGGTDTQYF. CDR3 sequence (DNA): TGTGCCATCAGCCAGGGTGGTACAGATACGCAGTATTTT.

J is TRBJ2-2 and V is TRBV11-2, with D possibly being TRBD2 (7 bases). The germline V gene has CDR1 SGHAT and CDR2 FQNNGV. V gave up 1 base and J gave up 6 bases, with 12 bases separating them. The CDR3 length is 15 residues. This CDR3 reads CASSLGGGVAGELFF. The CDR3 nucleotides read TGTGCCAGCAGCTTAGGAGGGGGGGTGGCCGGGGAGCTGTTTTTT.

The rearrangement uses TRBV28 and TRBJ1-4; D perhaps matches TRBD1 (5 bases). Germline V lookup: CDR1 MDHEN, CDR2 SYDVKM. This CDR3 comprises 17 residues. Trimming shortened V by 1 base and J by 7 bases, and 19 bases separated the two germline ends. CDR3 region: CASSLFFGQGNVEKLFF. In nucleotides, the CDR3 is TGTGCCAGCAGTTTATTCTTTGGCCAGGGTAACGTTGAAAAACTGTTTTTT.

The V and J genes are TRBV7-2 and TRBJ2-7; a weak D match, TRBD1 (6 bases). V lost 2 bases, J lost 3 bases, and 8 bases lay in between. This CDR3 is built from 13 residues. Germline V gene lookup returns CDR1 SGHTA and CDR2 FQGNSA. CDR3 nucleotide sequence: TGTGCCAGCAGCTTACAGGACAGCTACGAGCAGTACTTC. This translates into CASSLQDSYEQYF.

This clone was picked up a small number of times. The chain links TRBV19 to TRBJ1-2, with 7 nucleotides matching TRBD1. The J segment lost 5 bases and the V segment lost 5 bases, leaving 11 bases of the junction unmatched. The CDR3 covers 15 residues. In germline, CDR1 is LNHDA, CDR2 SQIVND (reference sequence). CDR3 in DNA: TGTGCCAGTAGTTCAACCGGGACAGCTTCTTATGGCTACACCTTC. This encodes CASSSTGTASYGYTF.

This rearrangement joins TRBV6-2 or TRBV6-3 to TRBJ1-2, with D hard to call. The CDR3 consists of 12 residues. Trimming left V 0 bases short and J 6 bases short, with 5 bases between. The V gene's germline CDR1 is MNHEY and CDR2 SVGEGT. CDR3 nucleotides: TGTGCCAGCAGTTACTCGATAGATGGCTACACCTTC. It yields the protein CASSYSIDGYTF.

The genes are TRBV7-8 and TRBJ1-4; D unresolved. Germline assignment: CDR1 SGHVS and CDR2 FQNEAQ. V gave up 5 bases and J gave up 3 bases, with 19 bases separating them. The CDR3 has 17 amino acids. The CDR3 bases are TGTGCCAGCAGCCCCCGCCCCGCAGGCAACCCTAATGAAAAACTGTTTTTT. Protein product: CASSPRPAGNPNEKLFF.